This T cell receptor (beta chain) is from a study of cytomegalovirus exposure and HLA in healthy donors. Findings and limits, study-wide: By HLA locus, TCR association rates varied in a later analysis, with DRB1 showing the most and HLA-C the fewest.

This CDR3 contains 15 residues. V gave up 0 bases and J gave up 5 bases, with 14 bases separating them. In germline, CDR1 is SGHTA, CDR2 FQGNSA. Primers: 60 Vbeta forward and 13 Jbeta reverse. Sequencing used immunoSEQ multiplex PCR; TCRdb keeps in-frame clones, though not all of them. The sample comprises 60,000 to 90,000 clones, roughly 82% of which are singletons, and under 20% rests with the top ten. This clone has only a few counts. Its target is unknown. Source material: PBMCs. The chain recombines TRBV7-2 with TRBJ2-7; weak D call: TRBD2 (6 bases). The sequence came from a man between 65 and 79 years old in good health and CMV-seropositive. Here the CDR3 DNA reads TGTGCCAGCAGCTTAGCGCACGGAGGGGCGAACGAGCAGTACTTC. It yields the protein CASSLAHGGANEQYF.